Listed below are T cell receptor beta chains from one sample, sequenced in a study of cytomegalovirus exposure and HLA in healthy donors. The method was immunoSEQ multiplex PCR; TCRdb's version includes in-frame clones alone and lacks a portion of them. The sample has roughly 35,000 clones, more than 50% seen once. Sequenced material: PBMCs. The receptors were sampled from a woman aged 40-49 years in good health and CMV-seropositive. Each CDR3 is given with its conserved first and last residue. A D gene is named only where the DNA matches it firmly. Not all rows give a size; the values are once, few, many and, for expanded clones, a class.

j_call clone_size v_call d_call cdr3_aa cdr3_nt
TRBJ2-7 NA TRBV5-4 NA CASSFGITGEQYF TGTGCCAGCAGCTTCGGGATAACCGGCGAGCAGTACTTC
TRBJ1-1 NA TRBV29-1 NA CSVAPGSTEAFF TGCAGCGTTGCCCCGGGGTCTACAGAGGCTTTCTTT
TRBJ2-1 few TRBV7-9 NA CASSTSYNEQFF TGTGCCAGCAGCACTAGCTACAATGAGCAGTTCTTC
TRBJ1-5 NA TRBV6-1 TRBD1 CASSEAADRGGTLNQPQHF TGTGCCAGCAGTGAAGCGGCAGACAGGGGCGGAACGTTAAATCAGCCCCAGCATTTT
TRBJ1-2 few TRBV10-3 NA CAISEGAGGYTF TGTGCCATCAGCGAAGGTGCCGGGGGCTACACCTTC
TRBJ2-7 NA TRBV28 TRBD1 CASSPSTGTGRIHEQYF TGTGCCAGCAGTCCTTCAACTGGGACAGGGAGAATCCACGAGCAGTACTTC
TRBJ1-4 few TRBV5-3 NA CARSLRRVGTNEKLFF TGTGCCAGAAGCTTGAGGAGGGTGGGAACTAATGAAAAACTGTTTTTT
TRBJ1-3 few TRBV5-4 NA CASSLRRNTIYF TGTGCCAGCAGCCTGAGGAGAAACACCATATATTTT
TRBJ2-6 medium-sized TRBV29-1 NA CSVEDNNSGANVLTF TGCAGCGTTGAGGACAACAACTCTGGGGCCAACGTCCTGACTTTC
TRBJ2-5 NA TRBV6-1 TRBD1 CASSGGQLQETQYF TGTGCCAGCAGTGGGGGACAGTTACAAGAGACCCAGTACTTC
TRBJ2-1 NA TRBV6-5 TRBD2 CASSYRGGAGDEQFF TGTGCCAGCAGTTACCGCGGGGGGGCTGGGGATGAGCAGTTCTTC
TRBJ1-2 NA TRBV28 TRBD1 CASSLLLGQGNYGYTF TGTGCCAGCAGCCTACTGTTAGGACAGGGTAACTATGGCTACACCTTC
TRBJ1-1 NA TRBV27 TRBD1 CASRPGGMNTEAFF TGTGCCAGCCGCCCAGGGGGAATGAACACTGAAGCTTTCTTT
TRBJ2-7 NA TRBV11-2 NA CASSLIQGTYEQYF TGTGCCAGCAGCTTAATCCAGGGAACCTACGAGCAGTACTTC
TRBJ2-1 once TRBV4-3 NA CASSQEWAGAYNEQFF TGCGCCAGCAGCCAAGAATGGGCGGGGGCATACAATGAGCAGTTCTTC
TRBJ2-3 few TRBV5-1 TRBD2 CASSRGLAGGTDTQYF TGCGCCAGCAGCCGAGGACTAGCGGGGGGAACAGATACGCAGTATTTT
TRBJ2-1 NA TRBV4-1 TRBD2 CASSQTLAGGYNEQFF TGCGCCAGCAGCCAGACACTAGCGGGGGGATACAATGAGCAGTTCTTC
TRBJ2-3 NA TRBV4-3 TRBD2 CASSHTGTTSDTQYF TGCGCCAGCAGCCACACCGGGACTACATCAGATACGCAGTATTTT
TRBJ2-7 NA TRBV2 TRBD1 CASRGWNRGQVEQYF TGTGCCAGCAGAGGATGGAACAGGGGGCAGGTGGAGCAGTACTTC
TRBJ2-3 few TRBV29-1 NA CSVWGLGDTQYF TGCAGCGTTTGGGGCCTAGGAGATACGCAGTATTTT
TRBJ2-2 few TRBV7-3 TRBD2 CASSLQAVGGTGELFF TGTGCCAGCAGCTTACAGGCGGTCGGGGGGACCGGGGAGCTGTTTTTT
TRBJ2-7 NA TRBV6-6 NA CASSPPPDRAVRQYF TGTGCCAGCAGTCCTCCCCCGGACAGAGCAGTCAGGCAGTACTTC
TRBJ2-7 NA TRBV7-8 TRBD2 CASSPGTSGGHYEQYF TGTGCCAGCAGCCCAGGGACTAGCGGGGGCCACTACGAGCAGTACTTC
TRBJ2-7 NA TRBV6-5 NA CASRRGRESSYEQYF TGTGCCAGCAGGCGGGGACGGGAGAGCTCCTACGAGCAGTACTTC
TRBJ2-5 NA TRBV7-2 TRBD2 CASSPGTSDGTQYF TGTGCCAGCAGCCCTGGGACTAGCGATGGGACCCAGTACTTC
TRBJ2-7 few TRBV11-2 TRBD2 CASSSGTSGGSYEQYF TGTGCCAGCAGCTCGGGGACTAGCGGGGGTAGCTACGAGCAGTACTTC
TRBJ1-6 NA TRBV7-6 NA CASSLLDKGLGYNSPLHF TGTGCCAGCAGCTTGTTGGATAAGGGGCTGGGTTATAATTCACCCCTCCACTTT
TRBJ2-1 few TRBV4-1 TRBD2 CASSTRLAGGVNEQFF TGCGCCAGCAGCACCAGACTAGCGGGGGGGGTAAATGAGCAGTTCTTC
TRBJ1-2 NA TRBV5-8 NA CASSRGSLGYGYTF TGTGCCAGCAGCAGGGGAAGTCTCGGCTATGGCTACACCTTC
TRBJ1-1 few TRBV7-3 NA CASSPDLMSEAFF TGTGCCAGCAGCCCCGACTTGATGAGTGAAGCTTTCTTT
TRBJ2-5 NA TRBV11-1 TRBD1 CASSSGTGDQETQYF TGTGCCAGCAGCTCAGGGACAGGGGACCAAGAGACCCAGTACTTC
TRBJ1-4 few TRBV4-2 NA CASSQERTSEKLFF TGTGCCAGCAGCCAAGAGCGTACTTCCGAAAAACTGTTTTTT
TRBJ1-6 NA TRBV10-3 NA CAISESTLGSPLHF TGTGCCATCAGTGAGTCGACTCTGGGTTCACCCCTCCACTTT
TRBJ2-4 NA TRBV9 NA CASSPATGAKNIQYF TGTGCCAGCAGCCCGGCGACCGGGGCCAAAAACATTCAGTACTTC
TRBJ2-2 NA TRBV30 TRBD1 CALTRQGNTGELFF TGTGCCCTCACCCGACAGGGAAACACCGGGGAGCTGTTTTTT
TRBJ1-5 few TRBV28 TRBD1 CASSDTGGRQPQHF TGTGCCAGCAGTGATACAGGGGGGCGGCAGCCCCAGCATTTT
TRBJ1-5 NA TRBV7-9 NA CASSLQGSQPQHF TGTGCCAGCAGCTTACAGGGGAGTCAGCCCCAGCATTTT
TRBJ2-2 few TRBV6-5 NA CASSSDRPNTGELFF TGTGCCAGCAGTTCAGACAGGCCCAACACCGGGGAGCTGTTTTTT
TRBJ1-2 NA TRBV5-8 NA CASSLVGAYGYTF TGTGCCAGCAGCTTGGTTGGGGCCTATGGCTACACCTTC
TRBJ2-7 few TRBV2 NA CASTGGLAYEQYF TGTGCCAGCACCGGGGGGCTCGCCTACGAGCAGTACTTC
TRBJ1-4 NA TRBV30 NA CAWAPGVGTNEKLFF TGTGCCTGGGCACCAGGTGTTGGAACTAATGAAAAACTGTTTTTT
TRBJ2-5 NA TRBV29-1 TRBD1 CSVGESTGGGETQYF TGCAGCGTCGGAGAATCTACAGGGGGAGGTGAGACCCAGTACTTC
TRBJ2-2 NA TRBV25-1 NA CASSGGQIGELFF TGTGCCAGCAGTGGTGGACAAATCGGGGAGCTGTTTTTT
TRBJ1-6 few TRBV14 NA CASSPGGSGYNSPLHF TGTGCCAGCAGCCCCGGCGGGAGCGGCTATAATTCACCCCTCCACTTT
TRBJ2-4 NA TRBV2 NA CASSLDSGNNIQYF TGTGCCAGCAGTCTGGACAGTGGGAACAACATTCAGTACTTC
TRBJ1-6 few TRBV11-2 TRBD1 CASSPDRGSPLHF TGTGCCAGCAGCCCCGACAGGGGTTCACCCCTCCACTTT
TRBJ1-4 NA TRBV11-3 NA CASSLARDSNEKLFF TGTGCCAGCAGCTTGGCCCGGGACTCCAATGAAAAACTGTTTTTT
TRBJ1-3 few TRBV10-3 TRBD1 CAISADRGFGNTIYF TGTGCCATCAGTGCGGACAGGGGATTTGGAAACACCATATATTTT
TRBJ2-5 NA TRBV7-2 TRBD2 CASSWSGGRETQYF TGTGCCAGCAGCTGGTCGGGGGGGCGGGAGACCCAGTACTTC
TRBJ1-5 NA TRBV7-9 NA CASSLVSGSGNTQPQHF TGTGCCAGCAGCTTAGTAAGTGGATCGGGGAATACTCAGCCCCAGCATTTT
TRBJ1-2 NA TRBV2 NA CASSGSYYGYTF TGTGCCAGCAGTGGGAGCTACTATGGCTACACCTTC
TRBJ1-5 few TRBV5-1 NA CASSPDGGTSQPQHF TGCGCCAGCAGCCCCGACGGGGGGACCAGTCAGCCCCAGCATTTT
TRBJ2-7 NA TRBV2 NA CASSEWQGNEQYF TGTGCCAGCAGTGAATGGCAGGGTAACGAGCAGTACTTC
TRBJ2-1 NA TRBV19 TRBD2 CASRRTSGIHEQFF TGTGCCAGTAGGCGGACTAGCGGGATTCATGAGCAGTTCTTC
TRBJ1-1 NA TRBV15 NA CATSNHPAPGQEAFF TGTGCCACCAGCAATCATCCCGCCCCAGGGCAGGAAGCTTTCTTT